This TCR beta chain was identified in a study of T cell responses to AZD1222 COVID-19 vaccine. Assay used: immunoSEQ multiplex PCR; TCRdb lists only in-frame clones, some missing. The data hold more than 140,000 clones, with roughly 88% observed a single time. This TCR came from an adult in good health. The specimen comprised peripheral blood, sampled on day 0 of AZD1222 vaccination.

The CDR3 DNA reads as TGTGCCTGGAGACCCGCGGGGGGGTTGGGCACTGAAGCTTTCTTT. This gives the protein CAWRPAGGLGTEAFF. The chain has TRBV30 and TRBJ1-1; maybe TRBD1 (5 bases). The V gene's germline CDR1 is GTSNPN and CDR2 SVGIG (reference sequence). The CDR3 is 15 amino acids. The V end lost 3 bases, the J end lost 4 bases, and 18 bases lay between the germline ends.